This T cell receptor (beta chain) was sequenced in a study of CD8 T cells in Susac syndrome (dated by TCRdb to between 2018 and 2021). In terms of the full investigation: The study used repertoire sequencing to test whether antigen drove CD8+ T cell activation and differentiation in Susac syndrome. Overall results and qualifications from the work: The number of individuals in the TCR sequencing and HLA analysis was recognized as being relatively small.

Concerning this clonotype: Its antigen remains unidentified. It has no much larger one-base neighbor in the sample; base qualities were not kept.

RNA was extracted using the RNeasy kit, and roughly 0.45 to 1 microgram was reverse transcribed with random hexamers. The immunoSEQ multiplex PCR assay, covering 54 Vbeta and 13 Jbeta segments, was used to amplify TCR beta CDR3 regions. Bias from PCR amplification was corrected by using a synthetic template baseline for primer optimization and for computational correction. In the paper's pipeline: Reads were annotated to V, D and J genes per IMGT and analyzed with immunoSEQ Analyzer, keeping only productive sequences. To calculate clonality, Shannon entropy was normalized by log2 of the number of productive unique sequences and then subtracted from one. Public and private clones were assessed among the 100 most prevalent clones of each patient and control. A clone was defined as Susac-specific if it was absent from the healthy and MS cohorts, from over 1,000 published viral clones and from other ImmuneACCESS disease sequences. TCRdb trimmed public reads at Q25 via fastp, called clones via MiXCR and kept in-frame beta chains. Rows merge per CDR3 protein into single entries with the most common DNA and genes. The V and J calls, along with clone size, are taken from TCRdb and not from the paper's own processing. This sample lists 150,000 to 250,000 distinct CDR3 sequences; nearly 95% were detected once. About 0.09% of the sample is taken by the ten largest.

Peripheral blood CD8+ and CD4+ T cells from healthy donors, Susac syndrome patients and multiple sclerosis patients were profiled by high-throughput TCR beta sequencing. The multiple sclerosis controls were treatment-naive patients whose relapsing-remitting disease, either stable or active, fulfilled the revised McDonald criteria. Bulk CD8+ and CD4+ T cells were purified by magnetic negative isolation, while CD8+ TEMRA cells were enriched using FACS. Blood was collected in EDTA tubes and processed within 24 hours, with PBMCs isolated through density gradient centrifugation. PBMCs intended for TCR sequencing were cryopreserved in liquid nitrogen and thawed later in a water bath at 37 degrees C. The sorted or isolated CD4+, CD8+ and CD8+ TEMRA cells reached a purity of at least 90%. V and J are trimmed by 3 bases and 5 bases, and the gene matches miss 3 bases of the junction. The CDR3 numbers 12 residues from cysteine through phenylalanine. The retained sequence is limited to the CDR3, 36 bases, with the frame set at the first base. CDR1 and CDR2 are drawn from the germline V gene (reference sequence): DFQATT, SNEGSKA.

Sequencing was carried out using CD4+ T cells from PBMCs. The clonotype comes from a human donor with multiple sclerosis. The chain couples TRBV20-1 to TRBJ2-5; 7 central bases correspond to TRBD1. The CDR3 loop reads CSASLGGETQYF. The DNA reads TGCAGTGCTAGTTTAGGGGGCGAGACCCAGTACTTC.